What follows are 24 T cell receptor beta chains derived from one specimen sequenced in a study of blood T cell repertoires in COVID-19 (dated by TCRdb to 2020 to 2021). Libraries were made using the immunoSEQ multiplex PCR assay. In its TCRdb copy, this immuneACCESS table keeps in-frame sequences only and misses some clones. Where compared with another copy, unresolved V genes explain less than half of these, and the others have no known cause. For this sample there are around 280,000 clones; just under 90% appear just once. The ten largest clones capture 11% of the sample. Sequencing used peripheral blood. Receptors were obtained from a woman aged 25 to 39 with COVID-19, enrolled during active disease.

The CDR3 DNA reads TGCGCCAGCAGTGAGGGGTCACTAGCGGGGGGGACATCCTACAATGAGCAGTTCTTC. Translated: CASSEGSLAGGTSYNEQFF. This chain connects TRBV10-1 to TRBJ2-1; the match to TRBD2 covers 13 bases. Germline-derived CDR1 and CDR2 are WNHNN and SYGVQD (reference sequence). The ends lost 2 bases at V and 1 base at J; junction bases unmatched: 8. The CDR3 spans 19 residues.

The V gene is TRBV2, the J gene TRBJ2-3; TRBD2 agrees at 13 bases. The CDR3 length is 14 residues. Germline CDR1 is SNHLY and CDR2 is FYNNEI. V dropped 8 bases and J dropped 5; count of bases not matched to a gene: 4. The CDR3, as DNA: TGTGCCAGCGGGAGGACTAGCGGGGGAGATACGCAGTATTTT. The encoded protein is CASGRTSGGDTQYF.

The CDR3 coding sequence is TGTGCCAGCAGCCCCTCCCGGGGGGGGCGGGGGCGCCGGTACCAAGAGACCCAGTACTTC. Protein product: CASSPSRGGRGRRYQETQYF. The chain carries TRBV3-1 (or the pseudogene TRBV3-2) and TRBJ2-5; 8 bases are a match to TRBD2. This CDR3 region has 20 residues. After removal of 4 bases from V and 0 bases from J, the junction contained 19 bases not matched to a gene. CDR1 is LGHDT, CDR2 YNNKEL, per germline (reference sequence).

The chain joins TRBV5-1 to TRBJ1-2; no reliable D call. V was pared by 0 bases and J by 7 bases, with 13 bases between. The CDR3 extends over 14 amino acids. Per the germline V gene, CDR1 is SGHRS and CDR2 is YFSETQ. The CDR3 reads CASSLDDLEGGYTF. CDR3 DNA: TGCGCCAGCAGCTTGGACGACCTCGAGGGTGGCTACACCTTC.

The V gene is TRBV2, the J gene TRBJ1-1, with D uncertain. The ends were cut back, 3 bases at V and 1 base at J, with 9 bases in the middle. This CDR3 has 14 residues. From germline, CDR1 is SNHLY and CDR2 FYNNEI. This CDR3 reads CASSDRSGNTEAFF. CDR3 nucleotide sequence: TGTGCCAGCAGTGATAGGTCAGGGAACACTGAAGCTTTCTTT. The full variable domain, completed using reference TRBV2 and TRBJ1-1, is EPEVTQTPSHQVTQMGQEVILRCVPISNHLYFYWYRQILGQKVEFLVSFYNNEISEKSEIFDDQFSVERPDGSNFTLKIRSTKLEDSAMYFCASSDRSGNTEAFFGQGTRLTVV.

The V gene is TRBV4-1, the J gene TRBJ2-1, with a tentative D call TRBD2 (6 bases). V was clipped by 4 bases and J by 2 bases, with 15 bases between them. Germline CDR1 is MGHRA and CDR2 is YSYEKL. This CDR3 comprises 16 residues. The CDR3 protein is CASSPLGGITYNEQFF. Here the CDR3 DNA reads TGCGCCAGCAGCCCTTTGGGGGGAATCACCTACAATGAGCAGTTCTTC.

The chain carries TRBV3-1 (or the pseudogene TRBV3-2) and TRBJ2-3; tentative D call: TRBD2 (6 bases). CDR1 LGHDT and CDR2 YNNKEL come from the germline V gene (reference sequence). This CDR3 is 19 amino acids long. Trimming left V 1 base short and J 2 bases short, with 22 bases between. CDR3 in amino acids: CASSQGGGLLWYFTDTQYF. The CDR3 nucleotides are TGTGCCAGCAGCCAAGGGGGAGGTTTGCTTTGGTATTTCACAGATACGCAGTATTTT.

The chain recombines TRBV6-1 with TRBJ2-2; D is unclear. Germline-derived CDR1 and CDR2 are MNHNS and SASEGT. CDR3 size: 13 residues. Trimming shortened V by 1 base and J by 5 bases, and 5 bases separated the two germline ends. CDR3 protein: CASSEVATGELFF. The CDR3 DNA reads as TGTGCCAGCAGTGAAGTGGCAACCGGGGAGCTGTTTTTT.

The rearrangement joins TRBV27 to TRBJ1-6, with D perhaps matching TRBD1 (6 bases). Per germline, CDR1 MNHEY and CDR2 SMNVEV (reference sequence). This CDR3 contains 16 residues. With 7 bases removed from V and 4 bases from J, the gap between germline ends came to 17 bases. The CDR3 DNA reads TGTGCCAGCACCCCAGGGCAGGGGCCTTATAATTCACCCCTCCACTTT. The encoded protein is CASTPGQGPYNSPLHF.

The chain carries TRBV7-2 and TRBJ1-4; D is undetermined. V was clipped by 1 base and J by 4 bases, with 16 bases between them. Looked up from germline, CDR1 is SGHTA and CDR2 is FQGNSA. This CDR3 region has 17 residues. Here the CDR3 DNA reads TGTGCCAGCAGCTTAGTGGCAGCGCGGAGACTTAATGAAAAACTGTTTTTT. Translation: CASSLVAARRLNEKLFF.

The chain couples TRBV5-6 to TRBJ1-1, with TRBD1 identical over 9 bases. The V gene's germline CDR1 is SGHDT and CDR2 YYEEEE. Trimming cost V 5 bases and J 4 bases; bases outside gene matches: 12. The CDR3 loop spans 16 amino acids. The CDR3 loop is CASRQIRGQGITEAFF. The DNA of the CDR3 is TGTGCCAGCAGACAAATACGGGGACAGGGTATCACTGAAGCTTTCTTT.

This chain joins TRBV9 and TRBJ2-7, with 9 bases aligning to TRBD2. The CDR3 extends over 15 amino acids. With 0 bases clipped from V and 3 bases from J, the junction kept 4 bases outside the gene matches. CDR1 is SGDLS, CDR2 YYNGEE, per germline. The CDR3 is CASSVEQAGGYEQYF. CDR3 DNA: TGTGCCAGCAGCGTAGAGCAAGCGGGGGGCTACGAGCAGTACTTC.

The J gene is TRBJ1-1, the V gene TRBV10-2, with TRBD1 matching 8 bases. The CDR3 length is 13 residues. Germline CDR1 reads WSHSY; CDR2 reads SAAADI. The junction had 3 bases not matched to a gene; V was cut back by 4 bases and J by 5 bases. The CDR3 DNA sequence: TGCGCCAGCAGTGGGACAGGGTTTACTGAAGCTTTCTTT. Its protein product is CASSGTGFTEAFF.

The rearrangement uses TRBV4-1 and TRBJ1-1; 9 nucleotides match TRBD1. CDR3 length: 15 residues. CDR1 is MGHRA and CDR2 is YSYEKL in the germline V gene. V dropped 3 bases and J dropped 1; count of bases not matched to a gene: 3. This CDR3 reads CASSQPTGGNTEAFF. The CDR3 nucleotides read TGCGCCAGCAGCCAGCCGACAGGGGGGAACACTGAAGCTTTCTTT.

This chain uses TRBV7-9 with TRBJ1-5, with TRBD1 as a possible D gene (6 bases). V lost 1 base and J lost 4, with 14 bases in between. Per the germline V gene, CDR1 is SEHNR and CDR2 is FQNEAQ (reference sequence). CDR3 length: 16 amino acids. CDR3 loop: CASSLVVAGDNQPQHF. The CDR3 nucleotides are TGTGCCAGCAGCTTAGTAGTTGCAGGGGATAATCAGCCCCAGCATTTT. The full variable domain, completed using reference TRBV7-9 and TRBJ1-5, is DTGVSQNPRHKITKRGQNVTFRCDPISEHNRLYWYRQTLGQGPEFLTYFQNEAQLEKSRLLSDRFSAERPKGSFSTLEIQRTEQGDSAMYLCASSLVVAGDNQPQHFGDGTRLSIL.

This clone has only a few counts. J is TRBJ2-3 and V is TRBV5-4, with 9 bases lining up with TRBD2. The CDR3 is made up of 16 amino acids. Losses at the gene ends were 0 bases for V and 6 bases for J; bases not matched to a gene: 8. Germline CDR1 SGHNT, CDR2 YYREEE (reference sequence). The CDR3 sequence: CASSLGGAGGADTQYF. The DNA for the CDR3 is TGTGCCAGCAGCTTGGGAGGTGCGGGGGGGGCGGATACGCAGTATTTT.

Here the CDR3 DNA reads TGTGCCAGCAGCCCGACCCCGACAGGTGTTCCCTACGAGCAGTACTTC. Protein product: CASSPTPTGVPYEQYF. This chain joins TRBV5-4 and TRBJ2-7; D possibly corresponds to TRBD1 (6 bases). The CDR3 is 16 residues long. V lost 4 bases to trimming and J lost 2 bases, with 19 bases between them. The germline V gene has CDR1 SGHNT and CDR2 YYREEE (reference sequence).

The V and J genes are TRBV5-1 and TRBJ1-5, with 9 bases matching TRBD1. J gave up 7 bases and V 5 bases, and 10 bases lay outside the gene matches. Germline CDR1 reads SGHRS; CDR2 reads YFSETQ. There are 15 residues in the CDR3. As DNA, the CDR3 is TGCGCCAGCAGTTTTACAGGGGGCGCGGGGCAGCCCCAGCATTTT. This codes for CASSFTGGAGQPQHF.

This clone has just one count. The chain carries TRBV19 and TRBJ1-1; D possibly corresponds to TRBD1 (5 bases). Germline values: CDR1 LNHDA, CDR2 SQIVND (reference sequence). The CDR3 sequence is 13 residues long. Trimming removed 1 base from V and 7 bases from J, with 10 bases in between. CDR3 region: CASSIGRQGEAFF. The DNA of the CDR3 is TGTGCCAGTAGTATAGGTAGGCAGGGTGAAGCTTTCTTT.

The chain has TRBV4-1 and TRBJ2-1; D possibly corresponds to TRBD2 (5 bases). V dropped 7 bases and J dropped 5 bases, with 15 bases sitting between them. Germline V gene lookup returns CDR1 MGHRA and CDR2 YSYEKL. This CDR3 contains 14 residues. The CDR3: CASNNGGLHNEQFF. In nucleotides, the CDR3 is TGCGCCAGCAATAACGGAGGACTCCACAATGAGCAGTTCTTC.

The rearrangement joins TRBV11-3 to TRBJ1-1, with D perhaps matching TRBD1 (6 bases). The CDR3 runs to 13 residues. V lost 4 bases and J lost 1, with 7 bases in between. CDR1 is SGHNT, CDR2 YENEEA, per germline. The CDR3 DNA sequence: TGTGCCAGCAGCTGGGGGCGGAACACTGAAGCTTTCTTT. This gives the protein CASSWGRNTEAFF.

The chain combines TRBV5-5 with TRBJ2-7; 12 nucleotides match TRBD1. There are 15 residues in the CDR3. After removal of 5 bases from V and 8 bases from J, the junction contained 11 bases not matched to a gene. Per germline, CDR1 SGHKS and CDR2 YYEKEE (reference sequence). CDR3 sequence: CASSLPGQGASKQYF. CDR3 sequence (DNA): TGTGCCAGCAGTCTCCCGGGACAGGGGGCTAGTAAGCAGTACTTC.

The genes are TRBV3-1 (or the pseudogene TRBV3-2) and TRBJ1-5; D may be TRBD1 (6 bases). This CDR3 is 15 amino acids long. V lost 0 bases and J 7 bases, leaving 13 bases between the germline ends. Germline-derived CDR1 and CDR2 are LGHDT and YNNKEL (reference sequence). The DNA for the CDR3 is TGTGCCAGCAGCCAAGACCCCACAGGGATGCAGCCCCAGCATTTT. Its translation is CASSQDPTGMQPQHF.

The chain joins TRBV7-2 to TRBJ2-7; 8 bases are shared with TRBD2. V dropped 2 bases and J dropped 0; count of bases not matched to a gene: 6. Per the germline V gene, CDR1 is SGHTA and CDR2 is FQGNSA. The CDR3 is made up of 16 amino acids. The CDR3 here is CASSLRGGTASYEQYF. CDR3 DNA: TGTGCCAGCAGCTTACGGGGGGGGACTGCCTCCTACGAGCAGTACTTC.